These 21 T cell receptor beta chains originate from one sample sequenced in a study of Graves' ophthalmopathy and Graves' hyperthyroidism. The authors amplified TCR beta CDR3 regions from RNA transcripts. In the first round, RT-PCR was carried out with HTBI primers, and a multiplex PCR formed the second round. TCRdb re-called the multiplex PCR reads through MiXCR, storing one row per CDR3 protein. Of 200,000 to 250,000 distinct CDR3 sequences in the sample, about 32% were seen once. Material for sequencing was peripheral blood. The receptors were sampled from a man aged 50 to 60 with Graves' ophthalmopathy.

This clonotype has at least ten counts. This chain connects TRBV29-1 to TRBJ2-5, with D perhaps TRBD1 or TRBD2 (5 bases each). The V end was cut by 2 bases, the J end by 4 bases, with 20 bases between. The CDR3 consists of 16 residues. Germline-derived CDR1 and CDR2 are SQVTM and ANQGSEA. This CDR3 is CSVELADRGDRETQYF. The DNA for the CDR3 is TGCAGCGTTGAATTGGCCGACCGAGGGGACCGAGAGACCCAGTACTTC.

This clonotype occurred many times. The CDR3 region is CASSLLAGADTQYF. The DNA of the CDR3 is TGCGCCAGCAGCCTACTAGCGGGAGCGGATACGCAGTATTTT. The rearrangement joins TRBV4-1 to TRBJ2-3, with 11 bases identical to TRBD2. The CDR3 is 14 amino acids. Germline V gene sequence: CDR1 MGHRA, CDR2 YSYEKL. The junction had 3 bases not matched to a gene; V was cut back by 4 bases and J by 6 bases.

The J gene is TRBJ2-7, the V gene TRBV6-1; D is perhaps TRBD1 (5 bases). Trimming pared 4 bases from V and 4 bases from J, leaving 23 bases between. Per the germline V gene, CDR1 is MNHNS and CDR2 is SASEGT. The CDR3 runs 17 residues. The CDR3 DNA reads TGTGCCAGCAGTGTCCGAACGCAACTGACAGTAGTTTACGAGCAGTACTTC. It specifies CASSVRTQLTVVYEQYF.

This chain joins TRBV29-1 and TRBJ1-1; the match to TRBD1 covers 8 bases. V lost 7 bases to trimming and J lost 5 bases; unmatched junction nucleotides: 9. The CDR3 totals 13 residues. Per the germline V gene, CDR1 is SQVTM and CDR2 is ANQGSEA. This CDR3 reads CSGQTQGGTEAFF. The CDR3, as DNA: TGCAGCGGACAAACACAGGGGGGAACTGAAGCTTTCTTT.

At least ten counts were recorded for this clonotype. The rearrangement uses TRBV2 and TRBJ1-2, with 12 bases identical to TRBD1. V was clipped by 6 bases and J by 2 bases; unmatched bases: 10. Germline V gene sequence: CDR1 SNHLY, CDR2 FYNNEI. The CDR3 extends over 17 amino acids. The CDR3 region has the DNA TGTGCCAGCAGGAACTCCGGGACAGGGGGCGCAAACTATGGCTACACCTTC. This translates into CASRNSGTGGANYGYTF.

This clonotype was recorded at least ten times. The CDR3 DNA is TGTGCCAGCAGTTCAGGGGGGAGGACCCAGTACTTC. This codes for CASSSGGRTQYF. The chain has TRBV12-3 or TRBV12-4 and TRBJ2-5; TRBD1 is a possible D gene (7 bases). Trimming pared 4 bases from V and 7 bases from J, leaving 10 bases between. The CDR3 is 12 amino acids.

The J gene is TRBJ2-5, the V gene TRBV6-1, with 7 bases lining up with TRBD1. V lost 1 base and J lost 5; bases outside the gene matches: 7. The CDR3 loop spans 15 amino acids. Germline lookup yields CDR1 MNHNS and CDR2 SASEGT. The CDR3 loop is CASSEEGGQMETQYF. CDR3 DNA sequence: TGTGCCAGCAGTGAAGAAGGGGGACAGATGGAGACCCAGTACTTC.

This clonotype was seen repeatedly, ten times or more. The chain employs TRBV18 and TRBJ2-7; D gene uncertain. The CDR3 sequence is 14 residues long. V was trimmed by 4 bases and J by 2 bases, leaving 12 bases between them. The germline V gene encodes CDR1 KGHSH and CDR2 LQKENI. The CDR3, as DNA: TGTGCCAGCTCACTCAAATCGGCAACCTACGAGCAGTACTTC. Translated: CASSLKSATYEQYF.

This chain joins TRBV6-1 and TRBJ2-5, with D tentatively TRBD1 or TRBD2 (6 bases each). The V gene lost 3 bases and the J gene lost 4 bases, with 15 bases spanning the gap. Germline assignment: CDR1 MNHNS and CDR2 SASEGT. The CDR3 extends over 15 amino acids. CDR3 sequence reads: CASSEGGTRGETQYF. CDR3 coding DNA: TGTGCCAGCAGTGAGGGCGGGACACGGGGAGAGACCCAGTACTTC.

This clonotype appeared many times. This chain connects TRBV29-1 to TRBJ1-2; D possibly corresponds to TRBD1 (5 bases). CDR1 and CDR2 from the germline V gene are SQVTM and ANQGSEA. Trimming took off 1 base at V and 8 bases at J, with 17 bases between the two ends. There are 14 residues in the CDR3. CDR3 protein: CSVEANRGGEGYTF. CDR3 nucleotide sequence: TGCAGCGTTGAAGCAAACCGCGGGGGGGAAGGCTACACCTTC. The full variable domain, with the rest looked up from reference TRBV29-1 and TRBJ1-2, is SAVISQKPSRDICQRGTSLTIQCQVDSQVTMMFWYRQQPGQSLTLIATANQGSEATYESGFVIDKFPISRPNLTFSTLTVSNMSPEDSSIYLCSVEANRGGEGYTFGSGTRLTVV.

The J gene is TRBJ1-5, the V gene TRBV6-2 or TRBV6-3; tentatively, D is TRBD1 (5 bases). There are 15 residues in the CDR3. Trimming left V 4 bases short and J 4 bases short, with 14 bases between. CDR1 and CDR2 from the germline V gene are MNHEY and SVGEGT. Here the CDR3 DNA reads TGTGCCAGCAGTTCCCGGGGGAGGGAGAATCAGCCCCAGCATTTT. It translates to CASSSRGRENQPQHF.

This clonotype has at least ten counts. V is TRBV24-1 and J is TRBJ2-2; D may be TRBD1 or TRBD2 (5 bases each). The V gene's germline CDR1 is KGHDR and CDR2 SFDVKD. Trimming left V 3 bases short and J 1 base short, with 14 bases between. This CDR3 is 17 amino acids long. CDR3 protein: CATSDPGRPKNTGELFF. CDR3 DNA: TGTGCCACCAGTGATCCGGGACGACCTAAGAACACCGGGGAGCTGTTTTTT.

This clonotype was counted many times. This rearrangement joins TRBV12-3 or TRBV12-4 to TRBJ2-5; D remains unclear. V lost 3 bases to trimming and J lost 7 bases, with 9 bases between them. This CDR3 comprises 12 residues. In DNA, the CDR3 is TGTGCCAGCAGTTTGGCGGCTGTGACCCAGTACTTC. Protein sequence: CASSLAAVTQYF.

Ten or more counts support this clonotype. CDR3 nucleotides: TGTGCCACCGATCCGAAAGGGCCCTCCGTCTACGAGCAGTACTTC. It is translated as CATDPKGPSVYEQYF. The chain links TRBV24-1 to TRBJ2-7; D remains unclear. V dropped 9 bases and J dropped 3 bases, with 20 bases sitting between them. This CDR3 has 15 amino acids. CDR1 is KGHDR, CDR2 SFDVKD, per germline.

This clonotype was observed many times. The chain uses TRBV6-1 and TRBJ2-5; D unclear. V was pared by 0 bases and J by 4 bases, with 9 bases between. The CDR3 is made up of 14 amino acids. Germline V lookup: CDR1 MNHNS, CDR2 SASEGT. The CDR3 spells CASSEAGLGETQYF. As DNA, the CDR3 is TGTGCCAGCAGTGAAGCGGGGTTAGGAGAGACCCAGTACTTC.

J is TRBJ1-1 and V is TRBV20-1; 8 positions match TRBD1. There are 15 residues in the CDR3. Germline CDR1 is DFQATT and CDR2 is SNEGSKA (reference sequence). The V and J ends lost 3 bases and 5 bases, in that order; junction bases with no gene match: 11. CDR3 DNA: TGCAGTGCTAGTGGTGGGACAGGCTCGGGGACTGAAGCTTTCTTT. As protein: CSASGGTGSGTEAFF.

This clonotype was seen at least ten times. This sequence joins TRBV11-3 and TRBJ1-6; D is undetermined. V was trimmed by 4 bases and J by 10 bases, leaving 11 bases between them. The CDR3 covers 13 residues. Germline loops: CDR1 SGHNT, CDR2 YENEEA. The CDR3 bases are TGTGCCAGCAGCTCCTTCATTCTCTCACCCCTCCACTTT. Encoded protein: CASSSFILSPLHF. The full variable domain, its missing parts supplied by reference TRBV11-3 and TRBJ1-6, is EAGVVQSPRYKIIEKKQPVAFWCNPISGHNTLYWYLQNLGQGPELLIRYENEEAVDDSQLPKDRFSAERLKGVDSTLKIQPAELGDSAVYLCASSSFILSPLHFGNGTRLTVT.

This clonotype was found many times. The chain recombines TRBV20-1 with TRBJ2-5, with 7 bases matching TRBD1. Germline CDR1 reads DFQATT; CDR2 reads SNEGSKA (reference sequence). There are 14 residues in the CDR3. After removal of 1 base from V and 5 bases from J, the junction contained 7 bases not matched to a gene. This CDR3 reads CSARAVTGRETQYF. The CDR3 DNA sequence: TGCAGTGCTAGAGCAGTGACAGGGCGGGAGACCCAGTACTTC.

This clonotype was detected ten times or more. The V gene is TRBV30, the J gene TRBJ1-2; maybe TRBD1 (5 bases). Germline V gene lookup returns CDR1 GTSNPN and CDR2 SVGIG (reference sequence). V was clipped by 1 base and J by 2 bases, with 8 bases between them. This CDR3 has 13 residues. The CDR3, as DNA: TGTGCCTGGAGTGCACAGGAGAACTATGGCTACACCTTC. It specifies CAWSAQENYGYTF.

The rearrangement joins TRBV6-2 or TRBV6-3 to TRBJ2-2, with 9 bases lining up with TRBD2. The trim removed 7 bases at V and 4 bases at J, leaving 7 bases unmatched. Per the germline V gene, CDR1 is MNHEY and CDR2 is SVGEGT. This CDR3 is built from 15 residues. For the CDR3, the DNA is TGTGCCAGCATCCGGACTAGCGCGGCCACCGGGGAGCTGTTTTTT. Protein: CASIRTSAATGELFF.

This clonotype was observed a single time. The chain joins TRBV27 to TRBJ2-5, with unresolved D. Germline CDR1 reads MNHEY; CDR2 reads SMNVEV (reference sequence). Trimming stripped 3 bases from V and 5 bases from J, with 13 bases between. The CDR3 has 14 amino acids. CDR3 loop: CASSFHRRAETQYF. The CDR3 region has the DNA TGTGCCAGCAGTTTCCACCGTAGAGCCGAGACCCAGTACTTC.